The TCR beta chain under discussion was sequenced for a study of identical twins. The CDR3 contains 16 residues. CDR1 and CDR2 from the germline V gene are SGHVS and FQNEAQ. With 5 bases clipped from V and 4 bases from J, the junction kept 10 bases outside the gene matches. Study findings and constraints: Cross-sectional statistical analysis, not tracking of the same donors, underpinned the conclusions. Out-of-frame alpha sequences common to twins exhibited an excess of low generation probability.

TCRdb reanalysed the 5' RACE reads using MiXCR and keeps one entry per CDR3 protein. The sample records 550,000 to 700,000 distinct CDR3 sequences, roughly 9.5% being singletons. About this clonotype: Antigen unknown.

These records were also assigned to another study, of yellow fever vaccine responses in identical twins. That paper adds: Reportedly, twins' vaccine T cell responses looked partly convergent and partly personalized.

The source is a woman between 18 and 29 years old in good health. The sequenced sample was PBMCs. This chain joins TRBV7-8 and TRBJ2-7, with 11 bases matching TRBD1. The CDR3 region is CASSTRTGGRQYEQYF. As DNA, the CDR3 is TGTGCCAGCAGCACCCGGACAGGGGGCCGCCAATACGAGCAGTACTTC. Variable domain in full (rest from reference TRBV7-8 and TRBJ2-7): GAGVSQSPRYKVAKRGQDVALRCDPISGHVSLFWYQQALGQGPEFLTYFQNEAQLDKSGLPSDRFFAERPEGSVSTLKIQRTQQEDSAVYLCASSTRTGGRQYEQYFGPGTRLTVT.